A selection of T cell receptor beta chains follows, all from one sample in a study of T cells in Graves' hyperthyroidism and ophthalmopathy. Each CDR3 protein gets one entry after TCRdb re-called the multiplex PCR reads with MiXCR. The table lists more than 500,000 distinct CDR3 sequences, roughly 50% of them singletons. Input material: peripheral blood or thyroid tissue (not recorded which). These receptors came from an adult woman with Graves' disease, either hyperthyroidism or ophthalmopathy (not recorded which). Each CDR3 is given with its conserved first and last residue. A D gene is named only where the DNA matches it firmly. Size values are once, few and many counts, or a class for expanded clones, and some rows have none.

V: TRBV15
J: TRBJ2-7
D: TRBD2
length: 12
size: -
DNA: TGTGCCACCAGCATCGGGGGGTACGAGCAGTACTTC
CDR3: CATSIGGYEQYF

V: TRBV20-1
J: TRBJ1-2
D: -
length: 11
size: -
DNA: TGCAGTGCTGGACTAGCGGGAGGCTACACCTTC
CDR3: CSAGLAGGYTF

V: TRBV30
J: TRBJ2-2
D: -
length: 16
size: -
DNA: TGTGCCTGGAGTGTTGGGAGGGGGCGCGTCGCCGGGGAGCTGTTTTTT
CDR3: CAWSVGRGRVAGELFF

V: TRBV7-3
J: TRBJ1-6
D: TRBD1
length: 14
size: many
DNA: TGTGCCAGCAGCAATCAGGGGGCGGGTTCACCCCTCCACTTT
CDR3: CASSNQGAGSPLHF

V: TRBV4-1
J: TRBJ2-7
D: -
length: 16
size: many
DNA: TGCGCCAGCAGCCAAGTATTCGAGGGGGAGAGGGACGAGCAGTACTTC
CDR3: CASSQVFEGERDEQYF

V: TRBV7-9
J: TRBJ1-5
D: -
length: 16
size: many
DNA: TGTGCCAGCAGCTTAGTTTTAGGGGGAGCCAATCAGCCCCAGCATTTT
CDR3: CASSLVLGGANQPQHF

V: TRBV4-1
J: TRBJ1-2
D: -
length: 13
size: -
DNA: TGCGCCAGCAGCCAAGTTAAGGGGCAGGGCTACACCTTC
CDR3: CASSQVKGQGYTF

V: TRBV29-1
J: TRBJ2-7
D: TRBD2
length: 13
size: many
DNA: TGCAGCGGAGTCCGCCTAGCGGGAGGCGAGCAGTACTTC
CDR3: CSGVRLAGGEQYF

V: TRBV4-1
J: TRBJ1-2
D: -
length: 15
size: many
DNA: TGCGCCAGCAGCCAATCGCCCAGGTTTGGGTATGGCTACACCTTC
CDR3: CASSQSPRFGYGYTF

V: TRBV20-1
J: TRBJ1-1
D: -
length: 14
size: many
DNA: TGCAGTGCTAGAGATGACAGGACCGGAGCTGAAGCTTTCTTT
CDR3: CSARDDRTGAEAFF

V: TRBV7-3
J: TRBJ1-4
D: -
length: 13
size: many
DNA: TGTGCCAGCAGCTCCTCACCCGGGGAAAAACTGTTTTTT
CDR3: CASSSSPGEKLFF

V: TRBV7-2
J: TRBJ1-4
D: TRBD1
length: 18
size: -
DNA: TGTGCCAGCAGCACGCCGGGACAGTTTGAGATAACTAATGAAAAACTGTTTTTT
CDR3: CASSTPGQFEITNEKLFF

V: TRBV29-1
J: TRBJ2-7
D: TRBD1
length: 16
size: -
DNA: TGCAGCGGAATGGGACAGGGTTGGGGGAACGACTACGAGCAGTACTTC
CDR3: CSGMGQGWGNDYEQYF

V: TRBV9
J: TRBJ1-2
D: -
length: 12
size: many
DNA: TGTGCCAGCACGAAGGAGTCTGCGGGCTACACCTTC
CDR3: CASTKESAGYTF

V: TRBV24-1
J: TRBJ2-5
D: TRBD2
length: 18
size: once
DNA: TGTGCCACCAGTGATACTAGCGGGAGTTTAGGCGGAAAAGAGACCCAGTACTTC
CDR3: CATSDTSGSLGGKETQYF

V: TRBV10-3
J: TRBJ2-7
D: TRBD2
length: 15
size: -
DNA: TGTGCCATCATGAGCACTAGCGGGAGCTCCTACGAGCAGTACTTC
CDR3: CAIMSTSGSSYEQYF

V: TRBV2
J: TRBJ1-2
D: TRBD1
length: 13
size: -
DNA: TGTGCCAGCTTGGGGACAGGGGGCAATGGCTACACCTTC
CDR3: CASLGTGGNGYTF

V: TRBV5-1
J: TRBJ2-2
D: -
length: 16
size: few
DNA: TGCGCCAGCAGCTTGGCCCAGCGATTGAACACCGGGGAGCTGTTTTTT
CDR3: CASSLAQRLNTGELFF

V: TRBV11-2
J: TRBJ2-1
D: -
length: 14
size: -
DNA: TGTGCCAGCAGCTCCCCCAACAGGGACAATGAGCAGTTCTTC
CDR3: CASSSPNRDNEQFF

V: TRBV18
J: TRBJ2-5
D: TRBD2
length: 13
size: -
DNA: TGTGCCAGCTGGACTAGCGGGAGCCAGACCCAGTACTTC
CDR3: CASWTSGSQTQYF

V: TRBV13
J: TRBJ2-7
D: TRBD2
length: 18
size: many
DNA: TGTGCCAGCAGCTTAAACAGGGATGACGAGCGGGAGAGGTTCGAGCAGTACTTC
CDR3: CASSLNRDDERERFEQYF

V: TRBV12-3/TRBV12-4
J: TRBJ2-5
D: TRBD1
length: 17
size: many
DNA: TGTGCCAGCAGTTTATCGGGGTGGGGACAGCATGAAGAGACCCAGTACTTC
CDR3: CASSLSGWGQHEETQYF

V: TRBV11-2
J: TRBJ2-5
D: -
length: 15
size: -
DNA: TGTGCCAGCAGCTTATTTACGGGAGCCCTTGAGACCCAGTACTTC
CDR3: CASSLFTGALETQYF

V: TRBV7-2
J: TRBJ1-1
D: TRBD1
length: 14
size: many
DNA: TGTGCCAGCAGTGTTTTACAGGGGTCGACTGAAGCTTTCTTT
CDR3: CASSVLQGSTEAFF

V: TRBV29-1
J: TRBJ1-3
D: -
length: 15
size: few
DNA: TGCAGCGTTGTTGGCGGAGGTCGATCTGGAAACACCATATATTTT
CDR3: CSVVGGGRSGNTIYF

V: TRBV7-9
J: TRBJ1-2
D: -
length: 15
size: -
DNA: TGTGCCAGCAGCCAAGACCAGCTTACTAACTATGGCTACACCTTC
CDR3: CASSQDQLTNYGYTF

V: TRBV10-1
J: TRBJ2-7
D: -
length: 18
size: once
DNA: TGCGCCAGCAGTTTATCGAACAGGGTCGCGGATTCCTACAATGAGCAGTACTTC
CDR3: CASSLSNRVADSYNEQYF

V: TRBV29-1
J: TRBJ1-1
D: TRBD1
length: 12
size: few
DNA: TGCAGCGTTGGGGACAGCCAGAGTAAGGCTTTCTTT
CDR3: CSVGDSQSKAFF

V: TRBV6-1
J: TRBJ1-5
D: -
length: 15
size: -
DNA: TGTGCCAGCCTCCCGGGACGGAGAATTAATCAGCCCCAGCATTTT
CDR3: CASLPGRRINQPQHF

V: TRBV20-1
J: TRBJ2-5
D: TRBD2
length: 14
size: once
DNA: TGCAGTGCACCTCTAGCGGGAGTAACAGAGACCCAGTACTTC
CDR3: CSAPLAGVTETQYF

V: TRBV7-2
J: TRBJ2-7
D: -
length: 13
size: -
DNA: TGTGCCAGCAGCCATAGACAGGCGGGCGAGCAGTACTTC
CDR3: CASSHRQAGEQYF

V: TRBV29-1
J: TRBJ2-5
D: TRBD2
length: 18
size: -
DNA: TGCAGCGCAGGCAGGCTAGCGGGAAAACCCCTCCCGCGAGAGACCCAGTACTTC
CDR3: CSAGRLAGKPLPRETQYF

V: TRBV7-9
J: TRBJ1-1
D: -
length: 16
size: -
DNA: TGTGCCAGCAGCTTAGTACCCGGGCACAGGAACACTGAAGCTTTCTTT
CDR3: CASSLVPGHRNTEAFF

V: TRBV7-8
J: TRBJ2-1
D: -
length: 13
size: -
DNA: TGTGCCAGCAGCGTAGGGGGAGGCGATGAGCAGTTCTTC
CDR3: CASSVGGGDEQFF

V: TRBV7-9
J: TRBJ2-2
D: -
length: 14
size: -
DNA: TGTGCCAGCGTGATCCGGAAGAACACCGGGGAGCTGTTTTTT
CDR3: CASVIRKNTGELFF

V: TRBV10-3
J: TRBJ2-2
D: -
length: 12
size: -
DNA: TGTGCCATCAGTGCAGACACCGGGGAGCTGTTTTTT
CDR3: CAISADTGELFF

V: TRBV2
J: TRBJ2-7
D: TRBD2
length: 13
size: -
DNA: TGTGCCAGCAGTACTGGGGAGGGGTACGAGCAGTACTTC
CDR3: CASSTGEGYEQYF

V: TRBV5-1
J: TRBJ2-5
D: -
length: 12
size: many
DNA: TGCGCCAGCAGCCTCGTTACCGAGACCCAGTACTTC
CDR3: CASSLVTETQYF

V: TRBV7-9
J: TRBJ2-5
D: TRBD2
length: 17
size: many
DNA: TGTGCCAGCAGCCTGGGACTAGCGGGAGTAGTAAGGGAGACCCAGTACTTC
CDR3: CASSLGLAGVVRETQYF

V: TRBV29-1
J: TRBJ2-7
D: TRBD1
length: 15
size: once
DNA: TGTGCCAGCAGCTTGGGGGACAGTGGGAACCCAGAACAGTACTTC
CDR3: CASSLGDSGNPEQYF

V: TRBV5-1
J: TRBJ1-1
D: -
length: 14
size: many
DNA: TGCGCCAGCAGCTTGACAGGGATCGACACTGAAGCTTTCTTT
CDR3: CASSLTGIDTEAFF

V: TRBV4-1
J: TRBJ2-2
D: TRBD2
length: 17
size: -
DNA: TGCGCCAGCAGCCAAGTAACGAGCGGGGCCAACACCGGGGAGCTGTTTTTT
CDR3: CASSQVTSGANTGELFF

V: TRBV6-5
J: TRBJ1-3
D: -
length: 15
size: many
DNA: TGTGCCAGCAGTTACTCATCCGGCTCTGGAAACACCATATATTTT
CDR3: CASSYSSGSGNTIYF

V: TRBV7-2
J: TRBJ1-5
D: -
length: 17
size: -
DNA: TGTGCCAGCAGCCAAGCTGGATCCCATTACGTCTCACAGCCCCAGCATTTT
CDR3: CASSQAGSHYVSQPQHF

V: TRBV6-6
J: TRBJ2-7
D: -
length: 13
size: many
DNA: TGTGCCAGCGTAACAGGGAGCTCCTACGAGCAGTACTTC
CDR3: CASVTGSSYEQYF

V: TRBV12-3/TRBV12-4
J: TRBJ2-7
D: TRBD2
length: 15
size: many
DNA: TGTGCCAGCAGTCCGGGGGCGGGAGGCCCCTACGAGCAGTACTTC
CDR3: CASSPGAGGPYEQYF

V: TRBV5-1
J: TRBJ1-1
D: -
length: 14
size: -
DNA: TGCGCCAGCAGCTTGGTATCGAGACGGCAGGAAGCTTTCTTT
CDR3: CASSLVSRRQEAFF

V: TRBV11-2
J: TRBJ2-3
D: TRBD2
length: 15
size: few
DNA: TGTGCCAGCAGCTCGGGACTAGCGGGAAAAGATACGCAGTATTTT
CDR3: CASSSGLAGKDTQYF

V: TRBV29-1
J: TRBJ2-5
D: -
length: 12
size: -
DNA: TGCAGCGCGGACGGGATGATGGAGACCCAGTACTTC
CDR3: CSADGMMETQYF

V: TRBV7-9
J: TRBJ2-5
D: TRBD2
length: 16
size: -
DNA: TGTGCCAGCATACCCCGGGCTAGCGGGCACCAAGAGACCCAGTACTTC
CDR3: CASIPRASGHQETQYF

V: TRBV6-5
J: TRBJ2-7
D: -
length: 14
size: many
DNA: TGTGCCAGCCGGAAGATTGGTAAGGGCTACGAGCAGTACTTC
CDR3: CASRKIGKGYEQYF

V: TRBV7-2
J: TRBJ2-5
D: -
length: 14
size: many
DNA: TGTGCCAGCAGCCCCGGGTCGGGACAAGAGACCCAGTACTTC
CDR3: CASSPGSGQETQYF

V: TRBV6-6
J: TRBJ2-5
D: -
length: 16
size: few
DNA: TGTGCCATCAGTGAGGGGCCTGGCGGGTCGGGAGAGACCCAGTACTTC
CDR3: CAISEGPGGSGETQYF

V: TRBV5-1
J: TRBJ1-3
D: -
length: 14
size: few
DNA: TGCGCCAGCAGCTTGGGCCCTCAGGAAGCAGGCATATATTTT
CDR3: CASSLGPQEAGIYF

V: TRBV7-2
J: TRBJ1-2
D: -
length: 13
size: few
DNA: TGTGCCAGCAGCTTAGCTAGCGCGGCTGGAAACACCTTC
CDR3: CASSLASAAGNTF

V: TRBV7-8
J: TRBJ1-2
D: -
length: 15
size: few
DNA: TGTGCCAGCAGTTACTCGTCTGGGGATCTCTATGGCTACACCTTC
CDR3: CASSYSSGDLYGYTF

V: TRBV9
J: TRBJ2-7
D: TRBD2
length: 15
size: -
DNA: TGTGCCAGCAGCCAAAGGGGACTAGCGGGCTACGAGCAGTACTTC
CDR3: CASSQRGLAGYEQYF